Below, 18 T cell receptor beta chains from the same sample are listed, as sequenced in a study of early T cells in non-severe SARS-CoV-2 infection. TCRdb ran MiXCR on the 5' RACE reads and lists one entry per CDR3 protein. The data show roughly 90,000 distinct CDR3 sequences, 14% to 15% seen once. The source material was whole blood. Source of these receptors: an adult who was a healthcare worker with PCR-confirmed SARS-CoV-2 infection or an uninfected control (not recorded which).

This sequence joins TRBV19 and TRBJ2-3; D is ambiguous. V was clipped by 3 bases and J by 4 bases, with 11 bases between them. Germline loops: CDR1 LNHDA, CDR2 SQIVND (reference sequence). The CDR3 runs to 14 residues. The CDR3 nucleotides are TGTGCCAGTAGTATGGGAACGGAAGCAGATACGCAGTATTTT. Translating it yields CASSMGTEADTQYF.

The table lists this clonotype with a few counts. The J gene is TRBJ2-3, the V gene TRBV20-1; no clear D gene. Trimming shortened V by 0 bases and J by 0 bases, and 10 bases separated the two germline ends. CDR3 length equals 15 residues. Germline V CDR1 and CDR2: DFQATT, SNEGSKA (reference sequence). DNA for the CDR3: TGCAGTGCTAGAGAAGCAGTCCCTAGCACAGATACGCAGTATTTT. Residues: CSAREAVPSTDTQYF.

The chain couples TRBV7-9 to TRBJ2-3, with D maybe TRBD1 (6 bases). Deletions cut 5 bases from V and 9 bases from J, with 9 bases between. The CDR3 has 11 amino acids. Germline lookup yields CDR1 SEHNR and CDR2 FQNEAQ (reference sequence). DNA for the CDR3: TGTGCCAGCAGCCCCCAGGGGACGCAGTATTTT. This sequence encodes CASSPQGTQYF.

This sequence joins TRBV21-1 and TRBJ1-2. TRBV21-1 is a pseudogene locus. CDR3 size: 14 residues. The CDR3 DNA follows: TGTGCCAGCAGCAAATTATTAGGCGAGGATGGCTACACCTTC. Its translation is CASSKLLGEDGYTF.

CDR3: CASSLGTGDYGYTF. The CDR3 bases are TGCGCCAGCAGCCTGGGAACAGGGGACTATGGCTACACCTTC. The chain couples TRBV4-1 to TRBJ1-2; 7 bases are shared with TRBD1. This CDR3 spans 14 amino acids. Germline V gene sequence: CDR1 MGHRA, CDR2 YSYEKL. Unmatched junction bases numbered 5, after V lost 4 bases and J lost 3 bases.

The rearrangement joins TRBV9 to TRBJ1-5; D not certain. Per the germline V gene, CDR1 is SGDLS and CDR2 is YYNGEE. Deletions cut 3 bases from V and 5 bases from J, with 6 bases between. This CDR3 is built from 12 residues. The DNA of the CDR3 is TGTGCCAGCAGCGCGGGTGATCAGCCCCAGCATTTT. Protein: CASSAGDQPQHF. Supplemented by reference TRBV9 and TRBJ1-5, the full variable domain reads DSGVTQTPKHLITATGQRVTLRCSPRSGDLSVYWYQQSLDQGLQFLIQYYNGEERAKGNILERFSAQQFPDLHSELNLSSLELGDSALYFCASSAGDQPQHFGDGTRLSIL.

This clonotype was seen a handful of times. The chain has TRBV20-1 and TRBJ2-1; possibly TRBD2 for D (5 bases). CDR3 length equals 13 residues. The germline CDR1 and CDR2 sequences are DFQATT and SNEGSKA (reference sequence). The ends were cut back, 2 bases at V and 4 bases at J, with 9 bases in the middle. Here the CDR3 reads CSARFTGYNEQFF. The CDR3 region has the DNA TGCAGTGCTAGATTCACGGGGTACAATGAGCAGTTCTTC.

This clonotype has at least ten counts. The chain carries TRBV7-9 and TRBJ1-1; D might be TRBD1 (6 bases). CDR3 size: 15 residues. Germline CDR1 SEHNR, CDR2 FQNEAQ (reference sequence). Trimming removed 1 base from V and 4 bases from J, with 13 bases in between. The chain's CDR3 is CASSLGRTRGTEAFF. As DNA, the CDR3 is TGTGCCAGCAGCTTAGGGCGGACCAGGGGCACTGAAGCTTTCTTT.

The rearrangement links TRBV6-1 to TRBJ1-2; no reliable D call. The CDR3 is 10 amino acids. Trimming removed 7 bases at V and 3 bases at J, with 3 bases between. CDR1 and CDR2 from the germline V gene are MNHNS and SASEGT. In DNA form, the CDR3 reads TGTGCCAGCAAGGACTATGGCTACACCTTC. Its translation is CASKDYGYTF.

This clonotype came up a few times. The V call is TRBV25-1, the J call TRBJ2-4; maybe TRBD1 (5 bases). The length of the CDR3 is 14 residues. Germline V CDR1 and CDR2: MGHDK, SYGVNS. V lost 1 base, J lost 6 bases, and 10 bases lay in between. The CDR3 region has the DNA TGTGCCAGCAGTGAATTGGGCCAGGGAAACATTCAGTACTTC. Translating gives CASSELGQGNIQYF.

This clonotype was recorded a few times. V and J are TRBV28 and TRBJ1-5; no definite D call. The germline V gene has CDR1 MDHEN and CDR2 SYDVKM. Trimming took 5 bases from V and 6 from J, leaving 11 bases between them. This CDR3 spans 13 amino acids. The CDR3 DNA reads as TGTGCCAGCAGTGGAGGCGCTTCTCAGCCCCAGCATTTT. Its translation is CASSGGASQPQHF.

CDR3 residues: CASSLDRGPTDTQYF. In DNA form, the CDR3 reads TGTGCCAGCAGTCTGGACAGGGGGCCCACAGATACGCAGTATTTT. This sequence joins TRBV6-1 and TRBJ2-3; 11 bases agree with TRBD1. Losses at the gene ends were 5 bases for V and 2 bases for J; bases not matched to a gene: 3. This CDR3 spans 15 amino acids. Germline lookup yields CDR1 MNHNS and CDR2 SASEGT.

A few counts support this clonotype. V usage is TRBV3-1 and J usage is TRBJ2-5, with 13 bases fitting TRBD2. Trimming removed 7 bases from V and 1 base from J; junction bases left unmatched: 6. Germline loops: CDR1 LGHDT, CDR2 YNNKEL (reference sequence). The CDR3 has 16 amino acids. The DNA of the CDR3 is TGTGCCAGCAACCAGGGACTAGCGGGGCCCCAAGAGACCCAGTACTTC. It yields the protein CASNQGLAGPQETQYF.

A few counts support this clonotype. The chain has TRBV12-3 or TRBV12-4 and TRBJ2-5; 11 nucleotides align to TRBD2. The CDR3 consists of 17 residues. The V segment lost 5 bases and the J segment 2 bases; nucleotides outside the gene matches: 10. CDR3 sequence reads: CASSPNAGLAAQETQYF. DNA of the CDR3: TGTGCCAGCAGTCCAAATGCGGGACTAGCGGCGCAAGAGACCCAGTACTTC.

This clonotype has a handful of counts. V gene TRBV29-1 combines with J gene TRBJ2-5; D could derive from TRBD1 or TRBD2 (6 bases each). With 6 bases removed from V and 5 bases from J, the gap between germline ends came to 13 bases. This CDR3 is built from 12 residues. From germline, CDR1 is SQVTM and CDR2 ANQGSEA. The CDR3: CSVTQGGETQYF. DNA for the CDR3: TGCAGCGTGACACAGGGAGGTGAGACCCAGTACTTC.

The table lists this clonotype with many counts. The genes are TRBV20-1 and TRBJ1-5; 8 nucleotides align to TRBD1. After removal of 0 bases from V and 2 bases from J, the junction contained 6 bases not matched to a gene. CDR1 and CDR2 (germline): DFQATT, SNEGSKA (reference sequence). The CDR3 extends over 16 amino acids. CDR3 protein: CSARDRKTGGNQPQHF. For the CDR3, the DNA is TGCAGTGCTAGAGATAGGAAGACAGGGGGCAATCAGCCCCAGCATTTT.

This clonotype came up a few times. The chain has TRBV24-1 and TRBJ2-2; D gene ambiguous. In germline, CDR1 is KGHDR, CDR2 SFDVKD. Trimming took 0 bases from V and 5 from J, leaving 3 bases between them. The CDR3 length is 13 residues. CDR3: CATSDLATGELFF. CDR3 nucleotide sequence: TGTGCCACCAGTGATTTGGCGACCGGGGAGCTGTTTTTT.

This clonotype appeared a few times. The chain combines TRBV28 with TRBJ2-3; weak D call: TRBD1 (6 bases). The CDR3 extends over 13 amino acids. Trimming pared 4 bases from V and 9 bases from J, leaving 14 bases between. In germline, CDR1 is MDHEN, CDR2 SYDVKM. This CDR3 is CASSSNRVLTQYF. CDR3 in DNA: TGTGCCAGCAGTTCGAACAGGGTTTTAACGCAGTATTTT.